This passage covers 4 T cell receptor beta chains from one sample sequenced in a study of OX40 agonist ivuxolimab in advanced cancers. Some clones are missing from TCRdb's copy, which holds only in-frame ones; the method was immunoSEQ multiplex PCR. The sample consists of around 40,000 clones, about 80% of them appearing once. The material sequenced was CD4+ or CD8+ T cells sorted from blood, taken in a trial of the OX40 agonist ivuxolimab. These receptors all stem from an adult with an advanced solid tumor such as melanoma, head and neck, liver or kidney cancer.

This clone was detected only a few times. The V call is TRBV2, the J call TRBJ2-1; unclear D gene. Deletions cut 3 bases from V and 14 bases from J, with 17 bases between. The CDR3 is 13 residues long. In germline, CDR1 is SNHLY, CDR2 FYNNEI. CDR3 in DNA: TGTGCCAGCAGTGAGACTGGAGTGCTTGGAGAGTTCTTC. Amino acid sequence: CASSETGVLGEFF.

The V and J genes are TRBV19 and TRBJ2-2; perhaps TRBD1 as D (8 bases). CDR3 size: 14 residues. Trimming pared 8 bases from V and 5 bases from J, leaving 15 bases between. Germline V lookup: CDR1 LNHDA, CDR2 SQIVND (reference sequence). The CDR3 here is CASLTGEGTGELFF. For the CDR3, the DNA is TGTGCCAGTCTGACAGGGGAGGGGACCGGGGAGCTGTTTTTT.

V is TRBV7-2 and J is TRBJ2-1; D may be TRBD1 (5 bases). CDR1 is SGHTA, CDR2 FQGNSA, per germline. The CDR3 runs 15 residues. With 5 bases removed from V and 6 bases from J, the gap between germline ends came to 17 bases. DNA for the CDR3: TGTGCCAGCAGCGGGCAGGGATATAGAAGCAATGAGCAGTTCTTC. Its translation: CASSGQGYRSNEQFF.

The chain carries TRBV27 and TRBJ1-6; 8 bases fit TRBD1. CDR3 length: 14 amino acids. J lost 9 bases, V lost 4 bases, and 5 bases had no gene match. Germline V gene sequence: CDR1 MNHEY, CDR2 SMNVEV (reference sequence). The CDR3 sequence is CASSYGQGRSPLHF. The CDR3 bases are TGTGCCAGCAGTTACGGACAGGGTCGTTCACCCCTCCACTTT.